Listed below are T cell receptor beta chains from one sample, sequenced in a study of identical twins. TCRdb re-called the 5' RACE reads with MiXCR, one entry per CDR3 protein. The data show 1.5 million to 2 million distinct CDR3 sequences, less than 40% seen once. The sample comprised cord blood. All receptors derive from a newborn girl in good health. CDR3s include the opening cysteine and the closing phenylalanine or tryptophan. A D gene is named only where the DNA matches it firmly. Some rows mark clone size as missing; the rest say once, few, many or name a class of expanded clone.

d_call,v_call,j_call,clone_size,cdr3_aa,cdr3_nt
-,TRBV5-6,TRBJ2-2,-,CASSLHGGPGELFF,TGTGCCAGCAGCTTGCACGGGGGCCCCGGGGAGCTGTTTTTT
TRBD1,TRBV5-5,TRBJ1-6,-,CASSLEDRGFRSPLHF,TGTGCCAGCAGCTTGGAGGACAGGGGGTTCAGGTCACCCCTCCACTTT
-,TRBV28,TRBJ2-1,-,CASSPPSLASTSYIGEQFF,TGTGCCAGCAGCCCCCCCTCCCTAGCGTCGACGTCATACATCGGTGAGCAGTTCTTC
-,TRBV28,TRBJ1-5,many,CASSFTEGPNQPQHF,TGTGCCAGCAGTTTTACGGAAGGGCCCAATCAGCCCCAGCATTTT
-,TRBV20-1,TRBJ1-3,-,CSARGGLASGNTIYF,TGCAGTGCTAGAGGGGGGCTAGCCTCTGGAAACACCATATATTTT
-,TRBV28,TRBJ1-2,-,CASSWAEFYGYTF,TGTGCCAGCAGTTGGGCAGAATTCTATGGCTACACCTTC
-,TRBV20-1,TRBJ2-3,few,CSARVEGTDTQYF,TGCAGTGCTAGAGTGGAAGGCACAGATACGCAGTATTTT
-,TRBV28,TRBJ1-1,-,CASSLNTESEAFF,TGTGCCAGCAGTTTAAATACGGAATCTGAAGCTTTCTTT
TRBD2,TRBV3-1,TRBJ2-3,few,CASSQGLAELTDTQYF,TGTGCCAGCAGCCAAGGACTAGCGGAGCTCACAGATACGCAGTATTTT
-,TRBV11-2,TRBJ2-7,-,CASSLDIRDEQYF,TGTGCCAGCAGCTTAGATATTCGGGACGAGCAGTACTTC
-,TRBV5-1,TRBJ2-7,-,CASQIAGDYEQYF,TGCGCCAGCCAGATAGCTGGGGACTACGAGCAGTACTTC
-,TRBV6-1,TRBJ1-3,once,CAIAQASSGNTIYF,TGTGCCATTGCACAGGCGAGCTCTGGAAACACCATATATTTT
TRBD2,TRBV7-7,TRBJ2-1,-,CASSPSPYRREFKNEQFF,TGTGCTAGCAGTCCTAGCCCCTATCGGCGGGAGTTTAAAAATGAGCAGTTCTTC
TRBD1,TRBV27,TRBJ1-6,-,CASTPWQGDSPLHF,TGTGCCAGCACCCCGTGGCAGGGGGATTCACCCCTCCACTTT
TRBD2,TRBV24-1,TRBJ2-1,once,CATSDQTSGRYSEQFF,TGTGCCACCAGTGATCAGACTAGCGGGAGGTACAGTGAGCAGTTCTTC
-,TRBV7-2,TRBJ1-2,-,CASSLVFAGGYTF,TGTGCCAGCAGCTTAGTCTTCGCGGGTGGCTACACCTTC
TRBD1,TRBV28,TRBJ2-3,few,CASNDREPTDTQYF,TGTGCCAGCAACGACAGGGAACCCACAGATACGCAGTATTTT
-,TRBV4-2,TRBJ2-7,-,CASRQGPTVDYEQYF,TGTGCCAGCAGACAAGGGCCTACCGTCGACTACGAGCAGTACTTC
TRBD2,TRBV4-2,TRBJ2-3,-,CASSQDTFEQAGTVLDTQYF,TGTGCCAGCAGCCAAGATACCTTCGAGCAAGCGGGAACCGTCTTAGATACGCAGTATTTT